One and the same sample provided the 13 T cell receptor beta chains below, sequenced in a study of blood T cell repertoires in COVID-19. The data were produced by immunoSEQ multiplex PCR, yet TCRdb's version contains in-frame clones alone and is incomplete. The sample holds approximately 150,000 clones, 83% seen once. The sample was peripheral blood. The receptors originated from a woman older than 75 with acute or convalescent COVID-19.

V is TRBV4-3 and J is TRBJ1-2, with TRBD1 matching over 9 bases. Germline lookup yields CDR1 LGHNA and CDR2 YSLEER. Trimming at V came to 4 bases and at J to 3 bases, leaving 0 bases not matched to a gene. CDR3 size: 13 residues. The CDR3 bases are TGCGCCAGCAGCCGGGACAGGGACTATGGCTACACCTTC. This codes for CASSRDRDYGYTF.

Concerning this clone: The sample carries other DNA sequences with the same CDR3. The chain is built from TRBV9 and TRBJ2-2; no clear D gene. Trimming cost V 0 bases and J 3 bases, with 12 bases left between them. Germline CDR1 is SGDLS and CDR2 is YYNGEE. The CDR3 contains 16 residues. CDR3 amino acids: CASSVGDSWDTGELFF. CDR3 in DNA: TGTGCCAGCAGCGTAGGTGATAGCTGGGACACCGGGGAGCTGTTTTTT.

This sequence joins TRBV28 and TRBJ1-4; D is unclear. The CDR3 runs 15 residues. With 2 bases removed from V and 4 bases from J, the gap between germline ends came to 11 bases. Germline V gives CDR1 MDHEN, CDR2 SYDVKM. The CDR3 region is CASSLRFGDNEKLFF. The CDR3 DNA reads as TGTGCCAGCAGTTTACGTTTCGGGGATAATGAAAAACTGTTTTTT. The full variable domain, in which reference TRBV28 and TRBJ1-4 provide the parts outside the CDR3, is DVKVTQSSRYLVKRTGEKVFLECVQDMDHENMFWYRQDPGLGLRLIYFSYDVKMKEKGDIPEGYSVSREKKERFSLILESASTNQTSMYLCASSLRFGDNEKLFFGSGTQLSVL.

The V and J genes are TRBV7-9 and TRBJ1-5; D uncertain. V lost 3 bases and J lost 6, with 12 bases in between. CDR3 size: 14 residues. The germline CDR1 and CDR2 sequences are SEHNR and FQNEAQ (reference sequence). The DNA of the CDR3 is TGTGCCAGCAGCTTTGGTCCGGGTAGTCAGCCCCAGCATTTT. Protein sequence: CASSFGPGSQPQHF.

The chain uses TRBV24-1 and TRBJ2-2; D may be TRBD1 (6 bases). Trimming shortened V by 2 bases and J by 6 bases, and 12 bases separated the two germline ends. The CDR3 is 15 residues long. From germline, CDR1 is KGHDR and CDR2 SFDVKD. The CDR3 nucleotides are TGTGCCACCAGTGATTCAGGGGATGTCCCCGGGGAGCTGTTTTTT. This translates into CATSDSGDVPGELFF.

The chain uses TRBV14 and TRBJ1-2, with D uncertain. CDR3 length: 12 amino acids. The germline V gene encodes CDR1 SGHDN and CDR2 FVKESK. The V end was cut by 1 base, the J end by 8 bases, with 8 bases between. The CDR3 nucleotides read TGTGCCAGCAGCCAAGGAGGATACGGCTACACCTTC. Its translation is CASSQGGYGYTF.

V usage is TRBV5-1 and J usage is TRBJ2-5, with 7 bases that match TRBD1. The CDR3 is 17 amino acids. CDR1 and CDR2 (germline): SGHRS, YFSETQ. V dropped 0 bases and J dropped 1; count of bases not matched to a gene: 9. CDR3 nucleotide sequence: TGCGCCAGCAGCTTGGCGTTAGGGACAGAGACCCAAGAGACCCAGTACTTC. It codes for CASSLALGTETQETQYF.

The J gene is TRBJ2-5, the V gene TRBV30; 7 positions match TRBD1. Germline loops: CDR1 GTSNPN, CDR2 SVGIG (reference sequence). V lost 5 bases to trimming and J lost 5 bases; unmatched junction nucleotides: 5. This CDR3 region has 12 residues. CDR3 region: CAWDRVGETQYF. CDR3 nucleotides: TGTGCCTGGGACAGGGTCGGGGAGACCCAGTACTTC. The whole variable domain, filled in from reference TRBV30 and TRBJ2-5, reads SQTIHQWPATLVQPVGSPLSLECTVEGTSNPNLYWYRQAAGRGLQLLFYSVGIGQISSEVPQNLSASRPQDRQFILSSKKLLLSDSGFYLCAWDRVGETQYFGPGTRLLVL.

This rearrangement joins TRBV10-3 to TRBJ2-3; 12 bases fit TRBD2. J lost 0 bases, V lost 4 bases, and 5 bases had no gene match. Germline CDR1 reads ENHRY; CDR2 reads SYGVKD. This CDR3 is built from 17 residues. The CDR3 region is CAISGLAGGVSTDTQYF. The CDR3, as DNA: TGTGCCATCAGTGGGCTAGCGGGGGGGGTTAGCACAGATACGCAGTATTTT.

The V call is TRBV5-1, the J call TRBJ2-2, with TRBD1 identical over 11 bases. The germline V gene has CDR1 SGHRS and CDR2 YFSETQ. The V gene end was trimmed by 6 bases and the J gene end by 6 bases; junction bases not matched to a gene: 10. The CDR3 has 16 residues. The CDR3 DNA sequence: TGCGCCAGCACGGACGACGGACAGGGGGCTTCCGGGGAGCTGTTTTTT. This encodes CASTDDGQGASGELFF.

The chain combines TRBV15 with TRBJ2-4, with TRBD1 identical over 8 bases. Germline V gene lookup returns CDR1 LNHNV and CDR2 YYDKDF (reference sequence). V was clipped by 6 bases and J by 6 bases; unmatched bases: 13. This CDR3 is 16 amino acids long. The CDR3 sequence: CATRSNRQGMGNIQYF. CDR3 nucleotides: TGTGCCACCAGGTCGAACCGACAGGGGATGGGAAACATTCAGTACTTC. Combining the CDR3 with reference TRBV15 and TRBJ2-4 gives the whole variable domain DAMVIQNPRYQVTQFGKPVTLSCSQTLNHNVMYWYQQKSSQAPKLLFHYYDKDFNNEADTPDNFQSRRPNTSFCFLDIRSPGLGDTAMYLCATRSNRQGMGNIQYFGAGTRLSVL.

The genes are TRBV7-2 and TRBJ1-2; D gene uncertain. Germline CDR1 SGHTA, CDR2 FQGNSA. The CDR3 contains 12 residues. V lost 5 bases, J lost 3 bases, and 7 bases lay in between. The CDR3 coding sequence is TGTGCCAGCAGCACAAACCACTATGGCTACACCTTC. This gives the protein CASSTNHYGYTF.

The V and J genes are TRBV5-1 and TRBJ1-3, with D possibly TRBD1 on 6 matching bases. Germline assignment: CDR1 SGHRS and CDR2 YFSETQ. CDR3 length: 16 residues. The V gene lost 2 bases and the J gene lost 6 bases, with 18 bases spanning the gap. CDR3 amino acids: CASSFTGRGTINTIYF. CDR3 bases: TGCGCCAGCAGCTTCACGGGCAGGGGAACAATAAACACCATATATTTT.